The source of this T cell receptor (beta chain) is a study of human T cells and chemical hapten exposure. Using its own MiXCR run on the RACE reads, TCRdb lists one record per CDR3 protein. The sample contains some 70,000 distinct CDR3 sequences, 9.5% to 12% of which appear only once. This clonotype has a handful of counts. The antigen is unknown. Study outcomes and limitations: With DPC sensitization, TCRs exceeding 1 in 1000 frequency showed no change.

CDR3 size: 12 residues. V was shortened by 0 bases and J by 4 bases, with 2 bases between the two germline ends. Germline values: CDR1 PRHDT, CDR2 FYEKMQ (reference sequence). Time point described: pre-sensitization, week 0. Regarding treatment: therapeutic diphenylcyclopropenone sensitization with weekly scalp DPC. This TCR came from a woman between 45 and 60 years old with alopecia areata. Some clones in this sample may be carry-over from other donors' samples. The chain is built from TRBV13 and TRBJ2-3; D is undetermined. The sample here was whole blood, taken in connection with sensitization to the hapten diphenylcyclopropenone (DPC). The CDR3 nucleotides read TGTGCCAGCAGCTTAGGCCCAGATACGCAGTATTTT. Translated: CASSLGPDTQYF.